This T cell receptor (beta chain) was sequenced during a study of blood T cell repertoires in COVID-19. Only in-frame clones appear in the TCRdb table, and some are missing; sequencing was by immunoSEQ multiplex PCR. Of some 260,000 clones in the sample, around 83% are singletons; the top ten hold 7.5% to 10%. Germline assignment: CDR1 GTSNPN and CDR2 SVGIG (reference sequence). The ends lost 2 bases at V and 5 bases at J; junction bases unmatched: 9. This CDR3 spans 15 amino acids. The chain is built from TRBV30 and TRBJ2-7; 10 nucleotides agree with TRBD1. The receptor was isolated from a man at least 80 years old with acute or convalescent COVID-19. The specimen was peripheral blood. CDR3 sequence reads: CAWSQPGTGDHEQYF. DNA for the CDR3: TGTGCCTGGAGTCAACCCGGGACAGGGGACCACGAGCAGTACTTC.